One and the same sample provided the 2 T cell receptor beta chains below, sequenced in a study of siplizumab effects on memory and regulatory T cells. Profiled with immunoSEQ multiplex PCR; TCRdb holds only in-frame clones, not every one. The sample lists roughly 120,000 clones; roughly 94% were seen once. Sequencing was done on a sample of non-Treg CD4+ T cells sorted from blood. The receptors stem from a human donor in good health.

The chain employs TRBV5-4 and TRBJ2-1; weak D call: TRBD2 (5 bases). V was pared by 10 bases and J by 0 bases, with 17 bases between. CDR1 and CDR2 (germline): SGHNT, YYREEE (reference sequence). The CDR3 is 15 amino acids. The CDR3 sequence: CALQRRGSSYNEQFF. The CDR3 DNA follows: TGTGCCCTTCAAAGGAGAGGGAGCTCCTACAATGAGCAGTTCTTC.

This sequence joins TRBV6-4 and TRBJ1-2; 9 bases align to TRBD1. CDR3 length: 13 amino acids. V gave up 5 bases and J gave up 7 bases; unmatched junction bases: 5. From germline, CDR1 is MRHNA and CDR2 SNTAGT. The CDR3 DNA reads TGTGCCAGCAGTCCGGACAGGGGCGTTGGCTACACCTTC. Amino acids: CASSPDRGVGYTF.